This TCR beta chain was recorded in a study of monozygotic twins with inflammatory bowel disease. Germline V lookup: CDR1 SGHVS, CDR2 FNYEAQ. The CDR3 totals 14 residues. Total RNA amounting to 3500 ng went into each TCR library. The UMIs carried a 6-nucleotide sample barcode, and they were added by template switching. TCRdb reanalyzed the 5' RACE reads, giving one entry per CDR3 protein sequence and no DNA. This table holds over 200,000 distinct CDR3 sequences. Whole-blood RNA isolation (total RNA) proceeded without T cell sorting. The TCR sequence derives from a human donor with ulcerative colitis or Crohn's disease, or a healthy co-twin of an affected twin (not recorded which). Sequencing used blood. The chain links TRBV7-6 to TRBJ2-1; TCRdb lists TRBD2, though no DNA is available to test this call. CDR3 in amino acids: CASSQGTGGTEQFF. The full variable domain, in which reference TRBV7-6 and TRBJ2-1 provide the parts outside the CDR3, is GAGVSQSPRYKVTKRGQDVALRCDPISGHVSLYWYRQALGQGPEFLTYFNYEAQQDKSGLPNDRFSAERPEGSISTLTIQRTEQRDSAMYRCASSQGTGGTEQFFGPGTRLTVL.